This is a list of T cell receptor beta chains from one sample in a study of blood T cell repertoires in COVID-19. Produced via immunoSEQ multiplex PCR; TCRdb's table is partial and in-frame only. The repertoire includes about 98,000 clones, around 90% of them detected once, and 2% to 2.5% sits in the top ten. The sample was peripheral blood. These receptors came from a man aged 50 to 60 with active COVID-19. Each CDR3 is given with its conserved first and last residue. Each record gives: clone size, J gene, D gene, V gene, CDR3 DNA, CDR3 protein. A D gene is named only where the DNA matches it firmly. Rows give clone size only sometimes, using once, few, many, or a class for an expanded clone.

abundance: -; j_gene: TRBJ2-1; d_gene: TRBD2; v_gene: TRBV6-2/TRBV6-3; CDR3nt: TGTGCCAGCAGTTTCGCGACTAGCGGGGCCAGCTCCTACAATGAGCAGTTCTTC; CDR3aa: CASSFATSGASSYNEQFF
abundance: -; j_gene: TRBJ2-2; d_gene: -; v_gene: TRBV5-1; CDR3nt: TGCGCCAGCAGCTTTTGGCCCGCTCGGGGTAGCGGAGACATTGTGAACACCGGGGAGCTGTTTTTT; CDR3aa: CASSFWPARGSGDIVNTGELFF
abundance: few; j_gene: TRBJ1-6; d_gene: TRBD1; v_gene: TRBV14; CDR3nt: TGTGCCAGCAGCCCTTGGCAGGGGGCAGGTTCACCCCTCCACTTT; CDR3aa: CASSPWQGAGSPLHF
abundance: -; j_gene: TRBJ2-2; d_gene: TRBD1; v_gene: TRBV5-5; CDR3nt: TGTGCCAGCAGGCAAGACAGGGTTTACACCGGGGAGCTGTTTTTT; CDR3aa: CASRQDRVYTGELFF
abundance: few; j_gene: TRBJ2-7; d_gene: -; v_gene: TRBV4-3; CDR3nt: TGCGCCAGCAGCCGCGACCTTGGGCAGGGGCGCGAGCAGTACTTC; CDR3aa: CASSRDLGQGREQYF
abundance: -; j_gene: TRBJ2-1; d_gene: -; v_gene: TRBV11-3; CDR3nt: TGTGCCAGCAGCTTAGGGCAGGGGTCCTACAATGAGCAGTTCTTC; CDR3aa: CASSLGQGSYNEQFF
abundance: -; j_gene: TRBJ2-2; d_gene: -; v_gene: TRBV19; CDR3nt: TGTGCCAGTAGTCGAGCCCCGGGGGACACCGGGGAGCTGTTTTTT; CDR3aa: CASSRAPGDTGELFF
abundance: -; j_gene: TRBJ2-1; d_gene: TRBD2; v_gene: TRBV3-1/TRBV3-2; CDR3nt: TGTGCCAGCAGCTTTCCGGGACTACCCGACAATGAGCAGTTCTTC; CDR3aa: CASSFPGLPDNEQFF
abundance: -; j_gene: TRBJ2-3; d_gene: TRBD2; v_gene: TRBV27; CDR3nt: TGTGCCAGCAGTTCTCGGGTAGCGGGGGTGGGCACAGATACGCAGTATTTT; CDR3aa: CASSSRVAGVGTDTQYF
abundance: -; j_gene: TRBJ2-1; d_gene: -; v_gene: TRBV27; CDR3nt: TGTGCCAGCAGTTTCGGCAGGTCCTACAATGAGCAGTTCTTC; CDR3aa: CASSFGRSYNEQFF
abundance: once; j_gene: TRBJ1-3; d_gene: -; v_gene: TRBV28; CDR3nt: TGTGCCAGCAGTTTAACCGGCACAGTATCTGGAAACACCATATATTTT; CDR3aa: CASSLTGTVSGNTIYF
abundance: -; j_gene: TRBJ2-1; d_gene: -; v_gene: TRBV19; CDR3nt: TGTGCCAGTAGTGTACAGGGATACGATGAGCAGTTCTTC; CDR3aa: CASSVQGYDEQFF
abundance: -; j_gene: TRBJ2-1; d_gene: -; v_gene: TRBV11-3; CDR3nt: TGTGCCAGCGCTAAGACTACAAATGAGCAGTTCTTC; CDR3aa: CASAKTTNEQFF
abundance: -; j_gene: TRBJ1-3; d_gene: -; v_gene: TRBV7-2; CDR3nt: TGTGCCAGCAGCTTTATGGGCTTAACTGGAAACACCATATATTTT; CDR3aa: CASSFMGLTGNTIYF
abundance: -; j_gene: TRBJ2-5; d_gene: TRBD1; v_gene: TRBV5-5; CDR3nt: TGTGCCAGCATCTCTGGGACAGGGCGTGAGACCCAGTACTTC; CDR3aa: CASISGTGRETQYF
abundance: -; j_gene: TRBJ1-6; d_gene: -; v_gene: TRBV5-5; CDR3nt: TGTGCCAGCTTTATCTCGAGCTCCTATAATTCACCCCTCCACTTT; CDR3aa: CASFISSSYNSPLHF
abundance: -; j_gene: TRBJ2-3; d_gene: TRBD2; v_gene: TRBV6-5; CDR3nt: TGTGCCAGCAGTTCCCATTGGGGGGGAAGCACAGATACGCAGTATTTT; CDR3aa: CASSSHWGGSTDTQYF